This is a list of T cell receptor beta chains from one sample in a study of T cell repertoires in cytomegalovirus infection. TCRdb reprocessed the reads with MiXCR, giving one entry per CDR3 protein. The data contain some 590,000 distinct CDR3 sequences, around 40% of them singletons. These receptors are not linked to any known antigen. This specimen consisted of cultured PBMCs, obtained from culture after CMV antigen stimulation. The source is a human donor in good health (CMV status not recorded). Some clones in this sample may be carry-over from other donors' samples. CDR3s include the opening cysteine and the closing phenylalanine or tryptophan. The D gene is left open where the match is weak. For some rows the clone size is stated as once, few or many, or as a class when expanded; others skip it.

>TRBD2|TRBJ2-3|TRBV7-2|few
TGTGCCAGCAGCCTCGGGGGGTTCATGTCAACGCAGTATTTT
CASSLGGFMSTQYF
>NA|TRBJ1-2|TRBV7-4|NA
TGTGCCAGCAGCTTAGATCAGGGGAGGGCCTATGGCTACACCTTC
CASSLDQGRAYGYTF
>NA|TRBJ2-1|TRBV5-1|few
TGCGCCAGCAGCTTGGAACTAGCCGGCGATGAGCAGTTCTTC
CASSLELAGDEQFF
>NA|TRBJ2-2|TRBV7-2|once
TGTGCCAGCAGCTCACAGATCACCGGGGAGCTGTTTTTT
CASSSQITGELFF
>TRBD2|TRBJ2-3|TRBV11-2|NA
TGTGCCAGCAGCATCATCGGGACTAAGGGAGATACGCAGTATTTT
CASSIIGTKGDTQYF
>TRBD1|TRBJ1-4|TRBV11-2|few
TGTGCCAGCAGCCTGGGGACAGCTGCAACTAATGAAAAACTGTTTTTT
CASSLGTAATNEKLFF
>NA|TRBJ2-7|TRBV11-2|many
TGTGCCAGCAGCTTAGGGGCCCGACCGAATACCTACGAGCAGTACTTC
CASSLGARPNTYEQYF
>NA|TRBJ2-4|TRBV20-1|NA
TGCAGTGCTAGAGACAGGGCGGGCATTCAGTACTTC
CSARDRAGIQYF
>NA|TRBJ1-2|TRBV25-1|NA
TGTGCCAGCAGTTCCACAGACTTCTATGGCTACACCTTC
CASSSTDFYGYTF
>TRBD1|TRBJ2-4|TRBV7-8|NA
TGTGCCAGCAGCTTAACTACAGGGGGCTGGAACATTCAGTACTTC
CASSLTTGGWNIQYF
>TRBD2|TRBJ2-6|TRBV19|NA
TGTGCCAGTAGTCTGGTCCCGGGACTAGCGGCCTCTGGGGCCAACGTCCTGACTTTC
CASSLVPGLAASGANVLTF
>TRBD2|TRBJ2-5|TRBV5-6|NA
TGTGCCAGCAGCTTCCTGAGCGGGGGAAACCAAGAGACCCAGTACTTC
CASSFLSGGNQETQYF
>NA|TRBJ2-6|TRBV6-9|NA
TGTGCCAGCACCCTACATGACAGGACGCGGGCCGACTCTGGGGCCAACGTCCTGACTTTC
CASTLHDRTRADSGANVLTF
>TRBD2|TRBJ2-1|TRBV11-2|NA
TGTGCCAGCAGCTTAGCTATAGCGGGAGCGGGGATTGAGCAGTTCTTC
CASSLAIAGAGIEQFF
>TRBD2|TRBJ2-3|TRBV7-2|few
TGTGCCAGCAGCTTAGCTAGCGGACTAGCAGATACGCAGTATTTT
CASSLASGLADTQYF
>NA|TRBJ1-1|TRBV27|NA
TGTGCCAGCAGTCCCCGGGGGCGGATGAACACTGAAGCTTTCTTT
CASSPRGRMNTEAFF
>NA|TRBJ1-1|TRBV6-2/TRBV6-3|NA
TGTGCCAGCAGTTACTCGAAAGGGGTGGGGAACACTGAAGCTTTCTTT
CASSYSKGVGNTEAFF
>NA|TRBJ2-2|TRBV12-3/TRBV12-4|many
TGTGCCAGCGGGCAGGGCACCGGGGAGCTGTTTTTT
CASGQGTGELFF
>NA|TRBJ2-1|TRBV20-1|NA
TGCAGTGCAGTGAGACAGGCTCAACTTCGGCAGTTCTTC
CSAVRQAQLRQFF
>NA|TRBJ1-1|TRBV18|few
TGTGCCAGCTCACCCACCGGACAGCCGAACACTGAAGCTTTCTTT
CASSPTGQPNTEAFF
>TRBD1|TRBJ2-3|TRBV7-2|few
TGTGCCAGCAGCCCACAGGGGGCATGGACAGATACGCAGTATTTT
CASSPQGAWTDTQYF
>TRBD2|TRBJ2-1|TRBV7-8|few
TGTGCCAGCAGTCCGACTAGCGGGAGGACCTACAATGAGCAGTTCTTC
CASSPTSGRTYNEQFF
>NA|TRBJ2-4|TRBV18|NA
TGTGCCAGCTCACCAAGGAGTGGTTTAGCCAAAAACATTCAGTACTTC
CASSPRSGLAKNIQYF
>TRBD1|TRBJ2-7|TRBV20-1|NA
TGCAGTGCTAGTGTCCGGGACAGGAGCTACGAGCAGTACTTC
CSASVRDRSYEQYF
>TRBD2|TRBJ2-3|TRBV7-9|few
TGTGCCAGCAGCTTAGCCCAGGGAGGGAGAACAGATACGCAGTATTTT
CASSLAQGGRTDTQYF
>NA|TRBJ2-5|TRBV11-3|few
TGTGCCAGCAGCTTAGATCGACGGGCCGGGACCCAGTACTTC
CASSLDRRAGTQYF
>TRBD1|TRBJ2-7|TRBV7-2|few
TGTGCCAGCAGTTTGAACAGGGGGTACGAGCAGTACTTC
CASSLNRGYEQYF
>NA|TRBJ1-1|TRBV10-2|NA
TGCGCCAGCATTCGGGACTCCGAGGATACTGAAGCTTTCTTT
CASIRDSEDTEAFF
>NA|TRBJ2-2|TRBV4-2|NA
TGTGCCAGCAGCCAGGAGGGGCGGTACACCGGGGAGCTGTTTTTT
CASSQEGRYTGELFF
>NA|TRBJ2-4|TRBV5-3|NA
TGTGCCAGCAGCTTCCGACCTGATATTCAGTACTTC
CASSFRPDIQYF
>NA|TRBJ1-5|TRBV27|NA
TGTGCCAGCAGTTCACCCAGGGAATCAGGGCCCCAGCATTTT
CASSSPRESGPQHF
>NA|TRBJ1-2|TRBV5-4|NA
TGTGCCAGCAGCCTGGGACCCGGGGAGACCGAACTTTATGGCTACACCTTC
CASSLGPGETELYGYTF
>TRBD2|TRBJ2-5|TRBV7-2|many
TGTGCCAGCAGCTCCCTGAGGGCGGGGGGGAGTGAGACCCAGTACTTC
CASSSLRAGGSETQYF
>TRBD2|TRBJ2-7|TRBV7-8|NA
TGTGCCAGCAGCTCACGGACTAGCGGGAGCTACGAGCAGTACTTC
CASSSRTSGSYEQYF
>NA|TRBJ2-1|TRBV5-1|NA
TGCGCCAGCAGCTTGAGCCTAGCTGTTACCTACAATGAGCAGTTCTTC
CASSLSLAVTYNEQFF
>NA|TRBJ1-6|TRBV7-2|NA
TGTGCCAGCAGCTTAAAGCCCCGGGTCCTCTATAATTCACCCCTCCACTTT
CASSLKPRVLYNSPLHF
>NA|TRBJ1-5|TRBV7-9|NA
TGTGCCAGCAACCGGGGGGGGAGAGGCCAGCCCCAGCATTTT
CASNRGGRGQPQHF
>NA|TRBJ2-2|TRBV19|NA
TGTGCCAGTACCGCGTTAGAGGGGGGGCTTGTCGGGGAGCTGTTTTTT
CASTALEGGLVGELFF
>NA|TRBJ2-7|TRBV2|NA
TGTGCCAGCAGCGTAGGGACACTTTACGAGCAGTACTTC
CASSVGTLYEQYF
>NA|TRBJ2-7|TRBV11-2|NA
TGTGCCAGCAGGAAAGACCGGGGGACCAAGCGTCTTCCCTACGAGCAGTACTTC
CASRKDRGTKRLPYEQYF
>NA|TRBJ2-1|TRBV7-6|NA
TGTGCCAGCAGCTTAAGACTACCCGATGAGCAGTTCTTC
CASSLRLPDEQFF
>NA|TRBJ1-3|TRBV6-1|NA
TGTGCCAGCAGCTCTCCATATGGGACCCTCGATTGGGGCTCTGGAAACACCATATATTTT
CASSSPYGTLDWGSGNTIYF